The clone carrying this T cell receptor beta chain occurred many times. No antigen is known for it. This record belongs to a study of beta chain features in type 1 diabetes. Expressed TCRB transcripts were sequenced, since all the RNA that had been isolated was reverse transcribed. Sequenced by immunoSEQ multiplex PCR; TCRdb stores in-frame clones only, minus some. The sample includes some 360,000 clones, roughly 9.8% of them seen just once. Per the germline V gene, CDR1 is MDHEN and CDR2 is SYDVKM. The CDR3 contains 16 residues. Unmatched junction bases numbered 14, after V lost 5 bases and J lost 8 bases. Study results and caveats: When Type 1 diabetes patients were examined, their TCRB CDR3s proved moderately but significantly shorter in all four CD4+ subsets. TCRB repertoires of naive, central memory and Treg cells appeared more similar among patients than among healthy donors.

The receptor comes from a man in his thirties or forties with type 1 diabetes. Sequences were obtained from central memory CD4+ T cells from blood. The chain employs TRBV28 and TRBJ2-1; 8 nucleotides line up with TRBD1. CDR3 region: CASSVTGTGSPYEQFF. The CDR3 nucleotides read TGTGCCAGCAGTGTGACCGGGACAGGATCCCCCTATGAGCAGTTCTTC.